These 10 T cell receptor beta chains originate from one sample sequenced in a study of spatial heterogeneity in lung cancer. As to time point: sample taken at primary tumor resection. TCRdb passed the 5' RACE reads through MiXCR, listing each CDR3 protein once. The sample lists around 14,000 distinct CDR3 sequences, around 3.3% occurring once. Source: normal lung tissue next to the tumor, taken at surgery. These receptors were collected from a male donor with early-stage non-small cell lung cancer.

This clonotype has at least ten counts. This beta chain is an off-target read within a library intended for alpha chains, so its frequency means little. The V and J genes are TRBV4-1 and TRBJ2-1; the match to TRBD2 covers 16 bases. J lost 1 base, V lost 0 bases, and 6 bases had no gene match. This CDR3 region has 20 residues. In germline, CDR1 is MGHRA, CDR2 YSYEKL. The CDR3 loop reads CASSQEGLAGGPQSYNEQFF. The DNA of the CDR3 is TGCGCCAGCAGCCAAGAGGGACTAGCGGGAGGGCCACAGTCCTACAATGAGCAGTTCTTC.

This clonotype qualifies as medium-sized. This beta chain is a stray read from a library made for alpha chains; its abundance is not meaningful. The gene calls are TRBV2 and TRBJ2-2; 11 nucleotides match TRBD1. This CDR3 comprises 15 residues. Germline CDR1 is SNHLY and CDR2 is FYNNEI. Losses at the gene ends were 4 bases for V and 6 bases for J; bases not matched to a gene: 4. The CDR3 DNA reads as TGTGCCAGCAGTGCCGGACAGGGGGCGGCCGGGGAGCTGTTTTTT. Translating it yields CASSAGQGAAGELFF.

This clonotype was found many times. Found in a library prepared for alpha chains, this beta chain is an off-target read, and its abundance has little meaning. The V gene is TRBV6-5, the J gene TRBJ1-2, with TRBD1 as a possible D gene (5 bases). Germline loops: CDR1 MNHEY, CDR2 SVGAGI. The CDR3 loop spans 15 amino acids. V shed 6 bases and J shed 4 bases, with 18 bases lying between them. The CDR3 DNA reads TGTGCCAGCAGCGTCGGGCAGGGCGCTCGCTATGGCTACACCTTC. Translation: CASSVGQGARYGYTF.

The table lists this clonotype with many counts. The library was designed around alpha chains, so this beta chain is a stray read whose abundance carries little weight. J is TRBJ2-2 and V is TRBV29-1; 9 bases match TRBD1. V lost 7 bases and J lost 3; bases outside the gene matches: 3. This CDR3 has 13 residues. Germline CDR1 is SQVTM and CDR2 is ANQGSEA. This CDR3 reads CSGGQGYTGELFF. The CDR3 DNA is TGCAGCGGCGGACAGGGGTACACCGGGGAGCTGTTTTTT.

This clonotype was seen many times. Since it is a stray read in a library aimed at alpha chains, this beta chain has a size that is not meaningful. The genes are TRBV10-3 and TRBJ2-5; 8 nucleotides match TRBD2. CDR3 length equals 15 residues. Germline CDR1 is ENHRY and CDR2 is SYGVKD. J was trimmed by 3 bases and V by 7 bases; bases with no gene match: 10. CDR3: CAIKGAGAHKETQYF. Written as DNA, the CDR3 is TGTGCCATCAAAGGAGCGGGAGCTCACAAAGAGACCCAGTACTTC.

This clonotype was observed at least ten times. Within a library made for alpha chains, this beta chain is off target, and its count is uninformative. The chain carries TRBV7-2 and TRBJ2-7; D possibly corresponds to TRBD1 (6 bases). Germline loops: CDR1 SGHTA, CDR2 FQGNSA. This CDR3 has 13 residues. Deletions cut 5 bases from V and 6 bases from J, with 14 bases between. CDR3 region: CASSEGGVTEQYF. The CDR3 nucleotides are TGTGCCAGCAGCGAAGGGGGTGTCACCGAGCAGTACTTC.

This clonotype was seen many times. Within a library made for alpha chains, this beta chain is off target, and its count is uninformative. This chain links TRBV7-6 with TRBJ2-7; D is possibly TRBD1 (6 bases). The CDR3 covers 14 residues. The V gene lost 2 bases and the J gene lost 4 bases, with 12 bases spanning the gap. Per the germline V gene, CDR1 is SGHVS and CDR2 is FNYEAQ. CDR3 protein: CASSLMGAGYEQYF. In DNA, the CDR3 is TGTGCCAGCAGCTTAATGGGGGCAGGGTACGAGCAGTACTTC.

This clonotype was seen ten or more times. This beta chain represents an off-target read in a library built for alpha chains; its size is of limited meaning. The CDR3 DNA is TGCAGTGCCACCCGGGACGGCCCCTACGAGCAGTACTTC. Residues: CSATRDGPYEQYF. The rearrangement joins TRBV20-1 to TRBJ2-7; D possibly matches TRBD1 or TRBD2 (5 bases each). The CDR3 covers 13 residues. CDR1 and CDR2 from the germline V gene are DFQATT and SNEGSKA (reference sequence). V lost 6 bases, J lost 2 bases, and 14 bases lay in between.

This clonotype has at least ten counts. The size of this beta chain means little, since it is a stray read in a library made for alpha chains. The chain carries TRBV27 and TRBJ2-7; D is uncertain. V lost 5 bases and J 0 bases, leaving 8 bases between the germline ends. CDR1 and CDR2 from the germline V gene are MNHEY and SMNVEV (reference sequence). The CDR3 sequence is 13 residues long. The CDR3 loop is CASSNGDSYEQYF. The CDR3 DNA follows: TGTGCCAGCAGTAATGGGGACTCCTACGAGCAGTACTTC.

This clonotype showed up many times. Because the library targeted alpha chains, this beta chain is an off-target read whose size means little. This chain connects TRBV29-1 to TRBJ2-1; 13 bases map to TRBD2. With V trimmed by 4 bases and J by 9 bases, 6 bases remained unmatched. CDR3 length equals 14 residues. Per germline, CDR1 SQVTM and CDR2 ANQGSEA. The CDR3 sequence is CSVVPRTSGSEQFF. CDR3 coding DNA: TGCAGCGTTGTACCGAGGACTAGCGGGAGTGAGCAGTTCTTC.